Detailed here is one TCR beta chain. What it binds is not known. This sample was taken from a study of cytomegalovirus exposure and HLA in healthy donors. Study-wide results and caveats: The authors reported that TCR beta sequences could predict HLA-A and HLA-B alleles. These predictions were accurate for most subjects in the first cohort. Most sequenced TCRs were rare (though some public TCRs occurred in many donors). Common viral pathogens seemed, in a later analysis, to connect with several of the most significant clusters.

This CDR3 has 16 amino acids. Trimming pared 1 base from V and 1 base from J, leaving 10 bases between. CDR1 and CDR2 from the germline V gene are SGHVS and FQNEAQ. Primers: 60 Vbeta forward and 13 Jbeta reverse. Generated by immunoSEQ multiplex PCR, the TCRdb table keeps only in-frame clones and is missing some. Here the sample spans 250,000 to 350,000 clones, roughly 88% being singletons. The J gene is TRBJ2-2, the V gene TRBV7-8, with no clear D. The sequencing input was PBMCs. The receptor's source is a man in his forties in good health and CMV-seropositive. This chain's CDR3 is CASSLDRVLNTGELFF. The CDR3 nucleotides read TGTGCCAGCAGCTTAGATCGGGTATTGAACACCGGGGAGCTGTTTTTT.